These T cell receptor beta chains were read from a single sample in a study of T cells in localized non-small cell lung cancer. TCRdb's copy holds only in-frame clones and misses some; the assay was immunoSEQ multiplex PCR. Seen here are fewer than 3,000 clones, around a quarter observed once, and the top ten hold about 9.1%. The sequencing used lung tumor tissue, collected before any cancer treatment. These receptors all stem from a woman aged 40-69 years with stage I squamous cell lung carcinoma. Each CDR3 is given with its conserved first and last residue. Fields, in order: V gene, J gene, D gene, clone size, CDR3 DNA, CDR3 protein. D genes are given only for firm matches. Clone size appears in some rows only: once, few, many, or a class for an expanded clone.

v_call: TRBV28
j_call: TRBJ2-5
d_call: TRBD1
clone_size: medium-sized
cdr3_nt: TGTGCCAGCAGACTACAGGGGCAAGAGACCCAGTACTTC
cdr3_aa: CASRLQGQETQYF

v_call: TRBV6-8
j_call: TRBJ2-1
d_call: TRBD1
clone_size: few
cdr3_nt: TGTGCCAGCAGTACCGACAGGGTGGACAATGAGCAGTTCTTC
cdr3_aa: CASSTDRVDNEQFF

v_call: TRBV28
j_call: TRBJ2-2
d_call: .
clone_size: few
cdr3_nt: TGTGCCAGCATCAATGGGGCGAACACCGGGGAGCTGTTTTTT
cdr3_aa: CASINGANTGELFF

v_call: TRBV30
j_call: TRBJ1-3
d_call: .
clone_size: .
cdr3_nt: TGTGCCTGGAGTCTAACGTTCTCTGGAAACACCATATATTTT
cdr3_aa: CAWSLTFSGNTIYF

v_call: TRBV11-3
j_call: TRBJ1-5
d_call: .
clone_size: .
cdr3_nt: TGTGCCAGCAGCTGGGGACGGATCAATCAGCCCCAGCATTTT
cdr3_aa: CASSWGRINQPQHF

v_call: TRBV9
j_call: TRBJ2-1
d_call: TRBD2
clone_size: .
cdr3_nt: TGTGCCAGCCTAGCGGGAGCGAGCTACAATGAGCAGTTCTTC
cdr3_aa: CASLAGASYNEQFF

v_call: TRBV19
j_call: TRBJ2-1
d_call: .
clone_size: few
cdr3_nt: TGTGCCAGTAGGAAGTACAATGAGCAGTTCTTC
cdr3_aa: CASRKYNEQFF

v_call: TRBV18
j_call: TRBJ1-5
d_call: .
clone_size: .
cdr3_nt: TGTGCCTCGATGCAGGGAACCAATCAGCCCCAGCATTTT
cdr3_aa: CASMQGTNQPQHF

v_call: TRBV19
j_call: TRBJ1-1
d_call: .
clone_size: .
cdr3_nt: TGTGCCAGTAGTACCCCCAGGGGACACGTCAACATGAACACTGAAGCTTTCTTT
cdr3_aa: CASSTPRGHVNMNTEAFF

v_call: TRBV6-8
j_call: TRBJ2-7
d_call: TRBD2
clone_size: few
cdr3_nt: TGTGCCAGCAGCCTGGGGGGGACTACCTCCTACGAGCAGTACTTC
cdr3_aa: CASSLGGTTSYEQYF

v_call: TRBV6-8
j_call: TRBJ2-7
d_call: .
clone_size: medium-sized
cdr3_nt: TGTGCCAGCAGTCTATCCCAGGACAGTGAGCAGTACTTC
cdr3_aa: CASSLSQDSEQYF

v_call: TRBV30
j_call: TRBJ2-7
d_call: TRBD1
clone_size: .
cdr3_nt: TGTGCCTGGAAGGACAGGGGCTACGAGCAGTACTTC
cdr3_aa: CAWKDRGYEQYF

v_call: TRBV6-7
j_call: TRBJ1-5
d_call: .
clone_size: few
cdr3_nt: TGTGCCAGCAGGCCCGACAGGCCCCTCCAGCCCCAGCATTTT
cdr3_aa: CASRPDRPLQPQHF

v_call: TRBV7-5
j_call: TRBJ2-4
d_call: .
clone_size: few
cdr3_nt: TGTGCCAGCAGCTTTACAGGGATGAAAAACATTCAGTACTTC
cdr3_aa: CASSFTGMKNIQYF

v_call: TRBV6-8
j_call: TRBJ1-2
d_call: TRBD1
clone_size: few
cdr3_nt: TGTGCCAGCAGTAGAGGGACAGGGGAAAGCTACACCTTC
cdr3_aa: CASSRGTGESYTF

v_call: TRBV10-2
j_call: TRBJ1-4
d_call: TRBD1
clone_size: once
cdr3_nt: TGCGCCAGCAGAGGGGACAGCCCACCGAATGAAAAACTGTTTTTT
cdr3_aa: CASRGDSPPNEKLFF

v_call: TRBV11-3
j_call: TRBJ2-5
d_call: .
clone_size: .
cdr3_nt: TGTGCCAGCAGCTTGGCCAGGGGATGGGATTTGGAGACCCAGTACTTC
cdr3_aa: CASSLARGWDLETQYF

v_call: TRBV10-2
j_call: TRBJ2-1
d_call: .
clone_size: .
cdr3_nt: TGCGCCAGCAGACAGAGATACAATGAGCAGTTCTTC
cdr3_aa: CASRQRYNEQFF

v_call: TRBV19
j_call: TRBJ1-4
d_call: .
clone_size: .
cdr3_nt: TGTGCCAGTAGTACGACATATAATGAAAAACTGTTTTTT
cdr3_aa: CASSTTYNEKLFF

v_call: TRBV18
j_call: TRBJ1-5
d_call: TRBD1
clone_size: .
cdr3_nt: TGTGCCAGCTCACCTTGGACAGGGCCGCCTTTTAATCAGCCCCAGCATTTT
cdr3_aa: CASSPWTGPPFNQPQHF

v_call: TRBV18
j_call: TRBJ1-2
d_call: .
clone_size: .
cdr3_nt: TGTGCCAGCTCACCACAGAGCGTGCAGGGGTGGGGCTACACCTTC
cdr3_aa: CASSPQSVQGWGYTF

v_call: TRBV6-8
j_call: TRBJ2-7
d_call: .
clone_size: .
cdr3_nt: TGTGCCAGCAGTTACTCGGAATACTACGAGCAGTACTTC
cdr3_aa: CASSYSEYYEQYF

v_call: TRBV6-8
j_call: TRBJ2-4
d_call: .
clone_size: .
cdr3_nt: TGTGCCAGCAGTTACTCGGACTCATGGGACATTCAGTACTTC
cdr3_aa: CASSYSDSWDIQYF

v_call: TRBV9
j_call: TRBJ1-4
d_call: TRBD1
clone_size: few
cdr3_nt: TGTGCCAGCAGCACAGGGGTGGGCGGGTATGAAAAACTGTTTTTT
cdr3_aa: CASSTGVGGYEKLFF